A selection of T cell receptor beta chains follows, all from one sample in a study of blood T cell repertoires in COVID-19. Sequencing was performed with immunoSEQ multiplex PCR; in TCRdb, only in-frame clones are kept and a portion is missing. The table has about 64,000 clones, 88% seen once. The source material was peripheral blood. These receptors were collected from a woman aged 60-75 years with COVID-19, enrolled during active disease. Each CDR3 is given with its conserved first and last residue. Each record gives: V gene, D gene, J gene, CDR3 protein. A D gene is named only where the DNA matches it firmly.

TRBV7-9	.	TRBJ2-3	CASSAYSSGEQYF
TRBV18	.	TRBJ2-7	CASSPGHYEQYF
TRBV27	.	TRBJ2-1	CASSREIWDEQFF
TRBV11-3	TRBD1	TRBJ1-1	CASSERTGDGTEAFF
TRBV4-3	.	TRBJ2-2	CASSQVPGVVTGELFF
TRBV19	TRBD1	TRBJ1-1	CASSPGTGVNTEAFF
TRBV2	.	TRBJ1-1	CATHRQDLGAFF
TRBV27	TRBD1	TRBJ2-7	CASSPLDRGLTYEQYF
TRBV7-9	TRBD1	TRBJ1-1	CASSKFRGRENTEAFF
TRBV6-5	TRBD1	TRBJ1-3	CASGEQGISGNTIYF
TRBV19	.	TRBJ1-5	CASSYRVRQPQHF
TRBV12-3/TRBV12-4	.	TRBJ1-5	CASTLGANQPQHF
TRBV7-9	TRBD1	TRBJ2-7	CASSQGQLYEQYF
TRBV7-9	TRBD1	TRBJ2-7	CASSLTGGESYEQYF
TRBV30	TRBD2	TRBJ2-5	CAWSVLAGSGTQYF
TRBV4-1	TRBD2	TRBJ2-1	CASSQGRGDYNEQFF
TRBV3-1/TRBV3-2	TRBD1	TRBJ1-6	CASSDGQGAISPLHF
TRBV12-3/TRBV12-4	.	TRBJ2-2	CASRQGTGELFF
TRBV6-2/TRBV6-3	.	TRBJ2-5	CASSYGRLGETQYF
TRBV12-3/TRBV12-4	TRBD1	TRBJ2-3	CASSLRGRDTQYF
TRBV7-9	TRBD2	TRBJ2-1	CASSLGDYPSYNEQFF
TRBV7-2	.	TRBJ2-7	CASSEISSYEQYF
TRBV19	TRBD1	TRBJ1-4	CASSTGQGQELFF
TRBV7-8	.	TRBJ1-3	CASSPLRASGNTIYF
TRBV27	.	TRBJ2-1	CASSLDKQSYNEQFF
TRBV29-1	TRBD1	TRBJ2-7	CSVKIGTGVYEQYF
TRBV5-1	TRBD2	TRBJ2-1	CASGPQGGGVYNEQFF
TRBV11-2	.	TRBJ2-5	CASSLTSSETQYF
TRBV10-3	TRBD2	TRBJ2-3	CAISVSGGPTDTQYF
TRBV24-1	.	TRBJ2-5	CATSRDSPETQYF
TRBV11-2	TRBD1	TRBJ2-7	CASSLDRWTGYEQYF
TRBV7-7	.	TRBJ2-7	CASSLDQSSYEQYF
TRBV5-1	.	TRBJ2-7	CASSLGADEQYF
TRBV6-5	TRBD2	TRBJ2-1	CASSFGLAVDEQFF
TRBV7-2	TRBD2	TRBJ2-3	CASSLRAKSGIRTDTQYF
TRBV9	.	TRBJ1-6	CASSVGGAGNSPLHF
TRBV6-5	.	TRBJ1-5	CASSYSSGLDQPQHF
TRBV19	TRBD2	TRBJ2-1	CASQPLAGGTYNEQFF
TRBV7-2	TRBD1	TRBJ1-2	CASSPRDREHGYTF
TRBV25-1	TRBD2	TRBJ2-2	CASSVAGDSTGELFF
TRBV2	.	TRBJ1-2	CASRWGLKDDGYTF
TRBV9	TRBD1	TRBJ1-5	CASSVGTANQPQHF
TRBV6-2/TRBV6-3	.	TRBJ2-7	CASSYPGVHYEQYF
TRBV5-1	TRBD1	TRBJ1-2	CASSSRDRGVPRYGYTF
TRBV27	TRBD1	TRBJ1-5	CASSTDRGKQPQHF
TRBV11-3	.	TRBJ1-6	CASSLDRGGYNSPLHF
TRBV9	.	TRBJ2-2	CASSPSAAGELFF
TRBV18	TRBD2	TRBJ2-5	CASSPYSGVVEETQYF
TRBV24-1	TRBD1	TRBJ2-5	CATSDWDRGETQYF
TRBV5-1	TRBD1	TRBJ2-5	CASSLQGEETQYF
TRBV29-1	TRBD1	TRBJ2-3	CSVGGIGGLSTDTQYF
TRBV24-1	TRBD2	TRBJ2-3	CATSDPGLAGGTDTQYF
TRBV20-1	.	TRBJ2-7	CSAQGTNEQYF